These 29 T cell receptor beta chains came from one sample sequenced in a study of shared clonotypes between healthy human individuals. TCRdb's table, derived via immunoSEQ multiplex PCR, lists solely in-frame clones and lacks some. This table holds some 580,000 clones, less than 98% found once. Sequencing input: naive CD4+ T cells sorted from blood. Subset meaning: CD45RA+ positively selected. The receptors shown here come from a woman aged 25-40 years in good health.

The genes are TRBV18 and TRBJ1-1, with a weak D call TRBD1 (6 bases). This CDR3 spans 14 amino acids. The germline V gene has CDR1 KGHSH and CDR2 LQKENI. Trimming left V 7 bases short and J 6 bases short, with 18 bases between. DNA for the CDR3: TGTGCCAGCTTACCGGGGCAGGGGATATCTGAAGCTTTCTTT. Translation: CASLPGQGISEAFF.

The chain has TRBV27 and TRBJ2-7; tentative D call: TRBD2 (7 bases). Germline V gene lookup returns CDR1 MNHEY and CDR2 SMNVEV (reference sequence). V was cut by 5 bases and J by 7 bases, with 24 bases left in between. This CDR3 comprises 16 residues. The CDR3 DNA is TGTGCCAGCAGTAAGGGGGGGGCACTAGCCCTTCGGGAGCAGTACTTC. Translation gives CASSKGGALALREQYF.

Comments on this clone: The sample carries other DNA sequences with the same CDR3. The CDR3 reads CASSRGLAGGNEQFF. The CDR3 DNA sequence: TGTGCCAGCAGTAGAGGACTAGCGGGAGGCAATGAGCAGTTCTTC. The V gene is TRBV27, the J gene TRBJ2-1, with 14 bases fitting TRBD2. Germline V lookup: CDR1 MNHEY, CDR2 SMNVEV (reference sequence). The CDR3 covers 15 residues. With V trimmed by 5 bases and J by 6 bases, 3 bases remained unmatched.

To note about this clone: One junction end disagrees with the germline gene, perhaps due to a read error. The chain employs TRBV4-1 and TRBJ2-4; D unresolved. There are 14 residues in the CDR3. CDR1 is MGHRA and CDR2 is YSYEKL in the germline V gene. The CDR3 DNA is TGCGCCAGCAGCCAGGTCCCCTCCCCTGCCCCTGGCTGCTTC. Its protein is CASSQVPSPAPGCF.

The chain uses TRBV21-1 and TRBJ1-1; TRBD1 is the table's D call and was not checked against the DNA. TRBV21-1 represents a pseudogene. The CDR3 totals 15 residues. The CDR3 here is CASSKPTGIDTEAFF. In DNA form, the CDR3 reads TGTGCCAGCAGCAAACCGACAGGGATAGACACTGAAGCTTTCTTT.

The genes are TRBV6-5 and TRBJ1-3; 7 bases align to TRBD1. Unmatched junction bases numbered 5, after V lost 2 bases and J lost 7 bases. This CDR3 spans 14 amino acids. Germline V gives CDR1 MNHEY, CDR2 SVGAGI. CDR3 residues: CASSYLAGGNTIYF. The CDR3 DNA sequence: TGTGCCAGCAGTTACCTGGCAGGGGGGAACACCATATATTTT.

On this clone: This CDR3 is also generated by other DNA sequences in the sample. The rearrangement links TRBV4-1 to TRBJ2-7, with 10 bases identical to TRBD2. CDR3 size: 15 residues. Germline V gene sequence: CDR1 MGHRA, CDR2 YSYEKL. V lost 1 base, J lost 4 bases, and 4 bases stayed unmatched. CDR3 sequence (DNA): TGCGCCAGCAGCCAAGGGCTAGCGGGAGTTTACGAGCAGTACTTC. This encodes CASSQGLAGVYEQYF.

The CDR3 sequence: CASADSPYNEQFF. CDR3 sequence (DNA): TGTGCCAGTGCTGACAGTCCCTACAATGAGCAGTTCTTC. This sequence joins TRBV19 and TRBJ2-1; possibly TRBD1 for D (5 bases). Looked up from germline, CDR1 is LNHDA and CDR2 is SQIVND (reference sequence). The CDR3 spans 13 residues. V was trimmed by 8 bases and J by 2 bases, leaving 10 bases between them.

As to this clone: Sequence at one end of the junction differs from germline and may be a read error. The chain joins TRBV5-1 to TRBJ2-7; possible D gene TRBD1, 6 bases. This CDR3 is built from 15 residues. Germline assignment: CDR1 SGHRS and CDR2 YFSETQ. The CDR3 reads CASSVTGTPQARESF. CDR3 nucleotide sequence: TGCGCCAGCAGCGTCACAGGGACCCCACAGGCCCGAGAAAGCTTC.

The chain has TRBV29-1 and TRBJ2-5; a possible D gene is TRBD2 (7 bases). CDR1 SQVTM and CDR2 ANQGSEA come from the germline V gene. Trimming took 7 bases from V and 2 from J, leaving 20 bases between them. There are 15 residues in the CDR3. The CDR3 here is CSARRGEGPQETQYF. DNA for the CDR3: TGCAGCGCCCGAAGGGGGGAGGGTCCTCAAGAGACCCAGTACTTC. Full variable domain (remainder filled in from reference TRBV29-1 and TRBJ2-5): SAVISQKPSRDICQRGTSLTIQCQVDSQVTMMFWYRQQPGQSLTLIATANQGSEATYESGFVIDKFPISRPNLTFSTLTVSNMSPEDSSIYLCSARRGEGPQETQYFGPGTRLLVL.

The V and J genes are TRBV15 and TRBJ2-7, with TRBD1 matching 9 bases. J gave up 4 bases and V 1 base, and 8 bases lay outside the gene matches. CDR1 LNHNV and CDR2 YYDKDF come from the germline V gene (reference sequence). The CDR3 sequence is 16 residues long. The CDR3 region has the DNA TGTGCCACCAGCAGAGGCCCCGGGACAGGGTTATACGAGCAGTACTTC. Translation gives CATSRGPGTGLYEQYF.

The chain joins TRBV5-1 to TRBJ1-1, with no clear D. CDR3 size: 14 residues. The germline V gene has CDR1 SGHRS and CDR2 YFSETQ. Trimming shortened V by 0 bases and J by 4 bases, and 10 bases separated the two germline ends. The CDR3 nucleotides are TGCGCCAGCAGCTTGGTCGGGGTAGGCACTGAAGCTTTCTTT. This gives the protein CASSLVGVGTEAFF.

Here the CDR3 DNA reads TGTGTCAGAAGCTTAGATACCCAGGGGGCCAAAAACATTCAGTACTTC. Protein product: CVRSLDTQGAKNIQYF. The rearrangement joins TRBV7-5 to TRBJ2-4; TRBD1 is the table's D call, not checked against the DNA. TRBV7-5 is noted as a pseudogene. The CDR3 is 16 amino acids.

The chain joins TRBV10-1 to TRBJ2-7, with TRBD2 identical over 12 bases. CDR1 is WNHNN, CDR2 SYGVQD, per germline (reference sequence). V dropped 8 bases and J dropped 3; count of bases not matched to a gene: 5. The CDR3 is made up of 14 amino acids. CDR3 nucleotides: TGCGCCAGCGGCGGACTAGCGGGAAACTACGAGCAGTACTTC. It encodes CASGGLAGNYEQYF.

This chain connects TRBV5-1 to TRBJ2-7; D gene unclear. Trimming removed 2 bases at V and 9 bases at J, with 9 bases between. CDR1 is SGHRS, CDR2 YFSETQ, per germline. This CDR3 is 11 amino acids long. CDR3 sequence: CASSLEERQYF. The DNA for the CDR3 is TGCGCCAGCAGCTTAGAAGAAAGGCAGTACTTC.

This clone appeared once. The chain is built from TRBV29-1 and TRBJ2-1, with TRBD1 matching over 7 bases. Germline values: CDR1 SQVTM, CDR2 ANQGSEA. The J segment lost 0 bases and the V segment lost 6 bases, leaving 11 bases of the junction unmatched. The CDR3 spans 16 residues. The CDR3 nucleotides are TGCAGCGTGCTCCGGGACAGACGAAGCTCCTACAATGAGCAGTTCTTC. This gives the protein CSVLRDRRSSYNEQFF.

Remarks on this clone: Other DNA sequences in the sample encode the same CDR3. This sequence joins TRBV20-1 and TRBJ1-1; D is uncertain. V lost 6 bases and J lost 3, with 8 bases in between. The CDR3 spans 11 residues. Germline V gene sequence: CDR1 DFQATT, CDR2 SNEGSKA (reference sequence). The CDR3 DNA follows: TGCAGTGCCAGTCGGGACACTGAAGCTTTCTTT. Its protein product is CSASRDTEAFF.

This clone has just one count. The chain has TRBV25-1 and TRBJ2-5, with D perhaps TRBD1 (6 bases). The tail of the sequence fits TRBJ2-7 better, so the J call may be wrong. Germline loops: CDR1 MGHDK, CDR2 SYGVNS. The CDR3 sequence is 13 residues long. Here the CDR3 DNA reads TGTGCCAACCCACAGGGATGTTCGTACGAGCAGTACTTC. Amino acid sequence: CANPQGCSYEQYF.

The chain has TRBV6-1 and TRBJ1-1; TRBD1 agrees at 8 bases. Germline CDR1 is MNHNS and CDR2 is SASEGT. The V segment lost 4 bases and the J segment 6 bases; nucleotides outside the gene matches: 7. The CDR3 has 14 residues. As DNA, the CDR3 is TGTGCCAGCAGTGTCCGACAGGGGTTCGCTGAAGCTTTCTTT. Amino acid sequence: CASSVRQGFAEAFF.

V gene TRBV5-1 combines with J gene TRBJ2-1; 14 bases agree with TRBD2. J gave up 1 base and V 2 bases, and 8 bases lay outside the gene matches. Germline-derived CDR1 and CDR2 are SGHRS and YFSETQ. The CDR3 runs to 19 residues. The CDR3 nucleotides read TGCGCCAGCAGCTTTGCTTCGACTAGCGGGAGGGGTTCCTACAATGAGCAGTTCTTC. This gives the protein CASSFASTSGRGSYNEQFF.

The rearrangement uses TRBV5-1 and TRBJ1-5; D may be TRBD1 (6 bases). Germline V gene data show CDR1 as SGHRS and CDR2 as YFSETQ. V dropped 4 bases and J dropped 3 bases, with 11 bases sitting between them. CDR3 length equals 14 residues. The CDR3: CASSLGTNNQPQHF. As DNA, the CDR3 is TGCGCCAGCAGCCTCGGGACAAACAATCAGCCCCAGCATTTT. Based on the CDR3 plus reference TRBV5-1 and TRBJ1-5, the full variable domain is KAGVTQTPRYLIKTRGQQVTLSCSPISGHRSVSWYQQTPGQGLQFLFEYFSETQRNKGNFPGRFSGRQFSNSRSEMNVSTLELGDSALYLCASSLGTNNQPQHFGDGTRLSIL.

Worth noting for this clone: Additional DNA sequences in this sample encode the identical CDR3. The J gene is TRBJ2-5, the V gene TRBV5-4; TRBD2 matches 11 bases. Trimming took 5 bases from V and 5 from J; bases not matched to a gene: 8. Germline V gives CDR1 SGHNT, CDR2 YYREEE (reference sequence). This CDR3 region has 15 residues. As DNA, the CDR3 is TGTGCCAGCAGTCTTAGCGGGAGGGCCGGGGAGACCCAGTACTTC. Translation gives CASSLSGRAGETQYF.

The V and J genes are TRBV15 and TRBJ2-7, with D perhaps TRBD1 (6 bases). CDR3 length equals 15 residues. The V end was cut by 3 bases, the J end by 3 bases, with 15 bases between. Germline V gives CDR1 LNHNV, CDR2 YYDKDF (reference sequence). DNA for the CDR3: TGTGCCACCAGCAGTAATTGGGGGCGCGACTACGAGCAGTACTTC. Residues: CATSSNWGRDYEQYF.

This chain links TRBV6-5 with TRBJ2-7, with D uncertain. CDR1 and CDR2 from the germline V gene are MNHEY and SVGAGI. The CDR3 has 15 amino acids. V lost 7 bases and J 1 base, leaving 17 bases between the germline ends. CDR3 DNA sequence: TGTGCCAGCAAATTCAATTACGACGGGTCCTACGAGCAGTACTTC. Residues: CASKFNYDGSYEQYF.

This clone was detected only a few times. Other DNA variants within this sample encode the same CDR3. This CDR3 is CASSQETQYF. The CDR3 nucleotides read TGTGCCAGCAGCCAAGAGACCCAGTACTTC. The rearrangement uses TRBV28 and TRBJ2-5, with D unclear. Germline V gene data show CDR1 as MDHEN and CDR2 as SYDVKM. CDR3 length: 10 residues. Trimming removed 6 bases at V and 1 base at J, with 0 bases between.

The chain links TRBV7-2 to TRBJ2-1, with 8 bases aligning to TRBD2. CDR1 is SGHTA and CDR2 is FQGNSA in the germline V gene. This CDR3 contains 15 residues. Losses at the gene ends were 1 base for V and 3 bases for J; bases not matched to a gene: 2. This CDR3 reads CASSLETSDYNEQFF. CDR3 in DNA: TGTGCCAGCAGCTTAGAGACTAGCGACTACAATGAGCAGTTCTTC.

This clone was observed once. The chain couples TRBV18 to TRBJ2-5; D unclear. Germline V gene sequence: CDR1 KGHSH, CDR2 LQKENI. Trimming pared 6 bases from V and 2 bases from J, leaving 19 bases between. The CDR3 consists of 16 residues. The CDR3 DNA is TGTGCCAGCTCGGACCGTCTTCGCAGGAAACAAGAGACCCAGTACTTC. Residues: CASSDRLRRKQETQYF.

J is TRBJ1-4 and V is TRBV19, with TRBD1 identical over 8 bases. The length of the CDR3 is 15 residues. Germline V gives CDR1 LNHDA, CDR2 SQIVND (reference sequence). The V segment lost 9 bases and the J segment 5 bases; nucleotides outside the gene matches: 11. CDR3 region: CASCQRGTGNEKLFF. CDR3 coding DNA: TGTGCCAGCTGTCAGAGAGGGACAGGAAATGAAAAACTGTTTTTT.

The V gene is TRBV28, the J gene TRBJ2-7; D might be TRBD1 or TRBD2, each matching 5 bases. The V end was cut by 8 bases, the J end by 2 bases, with 13 bases between. The CDR3 totals 13 residues. CDR1 and CDR2 (germline): MDHEN, SYDVKM. The CDR3 sequence is CASFGGGTYEQYF. The DNA for the CDR3 is TGTGCCAGCTTCGGTGGGGGAACCTACGAGCAGTACTTC.